Detailed here is one T cell receptor (beta chain). This record belongs to a study of shared clonotypes between healthy human individuals. Profiling relied on immunoSEQ multiplex PCR, and the TCRdb table lists in-frame clones only, not all of them. The table records 2 million to 2.5 million clones, 95% of them present only once. V was trimmed by 2 bases and J by 0 bases, leaving 14 bases between them. This CDR3 contains 16 residues. CDR1 is GTSNPN and CDR2 is SVGIG in the germline V gene (reference sequence). The clonotype comes from a man younger than 30 in good health. The specimen was naive CD4+ T cells sorted from blood. Subset noted: CD45RA+ positively selected. The chain has TRBV30 and TRBJ2-4; D not resolved. CDR3 region: CAWSPRSGLAKNIQYF. DNA for the CDR3: TGTGCCTGGAGTCCAAGGAGTGGCCTAGCCAAAAACATTCAGTACTTC.